This T cell receptor (beta chain) originates from a study of blood T cell repertoires in COVID-19 (dated by TCRdb to 2019 to 2021). Broadly, across the study: Samples covering the acute and convalescent phases of COVID-19 were provided by collaborators in the United States, Italy and Spain. The prospective study material was composed of cDNA or gDNA derived from T cells, B-cell-depleted T cells, or PBMCs. Subjects who had been exposed to COVID-19, were actively infected with it, or had recovered from it provided the deeply sampled blood TCRbeta repertoires that made up the dataset. The repertoires were released in a freely available public database intended as a resource for research on the immune response to SARS-CoV-2. The samples were drawn from the first 160 participants of the ongoing ImmuneRACE study and from 1,254 subjects provided by 6 global collaborators. Nearly every sample came with metadata listing a de-identified subject ID, COVID-19 status, age in years and sex. Where available, HLA class I and class II types were obtained from metadata supplied by the sample provider rather than from assay-based typing.

Per the germline V gene, MDHEN is the CDR1 and SYDVKM is the CDR2. V is pruned by 6 bases and J by 2 bases, leaving 3 bases of the junction without a gene match. The CDR3 starts with the cysteine, ends with the phenylalanine, and has 14 residues. Only the CDR3 region is kept as DNA, spanning 42 bases read in frame from base 1. Results the study describes overall, beyond this receptor: Clinical and demographic metadata were provided uncurated, with the amount varying by source and participant.

The immunoSEQ Assay, a bias-controlled multiplex PCR, was used to amplify TCRbeta CDR3 regions from genomic DNA. The study's own analysis went as follows. Within the assay, amplification of reference gene primers was used to estimate how many nucleated cells each sample contained. To quantify the absolute abundance of each unique TCRbeta CDR3 rearrangement, sequence reads were collapsed and filtered. For each sample, productive Simpson clonality was calculated as the square root of Simpson's diversity index over productive rearrangements. Imported from immuneACCESS, the table was reduced by TCRdb to in-frame sequences with V and J called. These copies leave out some clones; in studies compared against another copy, an unresolved V gene accounts for under half, and the cause of the remainder is not known. V, J and clone size were drawn from that table, and D and trimming were deduced from the DNA. This sample gives approximately 300,000 clones in total; roughly 86% of them show up just once. Approximately 1.5% of the sample lies in the top ten.

Whole blood was collected in K2EDTA tubes by collaborating institutions according to the institutions' own protocols. Collaborator samples were shipped for TCRbeta analysis as frozen whole blood, isolated PBMCs, or DNA extracted from either sample type. About this clone: Its antigen specificity is not known. Base-call qualities are not available, and no considerably larger clone is one nucleotide away.

This receptor was identified in a woman in her forties or fifties with acute or convalescent COVID-19. The sequence is built from TRBV28 and TRBJ2-3, and 9 bases in between align with TRBD1. Sequencing was performed on peripheral blood. The CDR3 amino acid sequence is: CASSRQGVTDTQYF. The DNA reads as follows: TGTGCCAGCAGCCGACAGGGGGTCACAGATACGCAGTATTTT.